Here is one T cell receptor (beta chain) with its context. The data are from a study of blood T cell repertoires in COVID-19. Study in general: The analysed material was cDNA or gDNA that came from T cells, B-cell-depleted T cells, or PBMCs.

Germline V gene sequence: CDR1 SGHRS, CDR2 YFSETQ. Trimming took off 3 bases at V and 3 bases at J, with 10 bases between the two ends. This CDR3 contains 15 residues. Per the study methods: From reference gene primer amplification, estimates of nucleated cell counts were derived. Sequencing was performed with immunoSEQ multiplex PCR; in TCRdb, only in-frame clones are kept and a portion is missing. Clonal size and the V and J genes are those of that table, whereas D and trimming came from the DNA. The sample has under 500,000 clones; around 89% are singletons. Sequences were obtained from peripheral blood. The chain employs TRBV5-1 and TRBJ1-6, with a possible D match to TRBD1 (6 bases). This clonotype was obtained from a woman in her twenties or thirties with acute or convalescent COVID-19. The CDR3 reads CASSSGDFYNSPLHF. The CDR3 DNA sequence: TGCGCCAGCAGCTCAGGGGATTTCTATAATTCACCCCTCCACTTT.